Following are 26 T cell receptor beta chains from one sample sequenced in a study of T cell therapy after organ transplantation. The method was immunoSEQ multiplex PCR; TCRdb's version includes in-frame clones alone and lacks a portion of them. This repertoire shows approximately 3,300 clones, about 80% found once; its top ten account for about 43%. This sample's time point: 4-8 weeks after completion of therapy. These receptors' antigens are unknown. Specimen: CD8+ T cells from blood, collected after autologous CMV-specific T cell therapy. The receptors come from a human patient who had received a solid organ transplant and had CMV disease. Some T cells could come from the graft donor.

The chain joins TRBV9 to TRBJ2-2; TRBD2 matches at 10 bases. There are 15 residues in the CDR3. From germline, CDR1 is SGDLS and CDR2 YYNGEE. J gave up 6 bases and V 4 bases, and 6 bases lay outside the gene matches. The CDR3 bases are TGTGCCAGCAGCTCTAGCGGGAGTTTTTCCGGGGAGCTGTTTTTT. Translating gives CASSSSGSFSGELFF.

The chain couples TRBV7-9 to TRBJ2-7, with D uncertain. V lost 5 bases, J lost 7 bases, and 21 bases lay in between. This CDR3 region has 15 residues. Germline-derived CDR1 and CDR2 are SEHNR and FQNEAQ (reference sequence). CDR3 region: CASSRGDLGSLEQYF. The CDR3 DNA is TGTGCCAGCAGCCGCGGTGACCTAGGTTCGTTGGAGCAGTACTTC.

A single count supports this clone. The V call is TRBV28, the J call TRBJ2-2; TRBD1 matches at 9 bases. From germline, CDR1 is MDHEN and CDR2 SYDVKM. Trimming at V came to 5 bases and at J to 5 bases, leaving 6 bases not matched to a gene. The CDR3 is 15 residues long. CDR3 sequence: CASSPGQGWTGELFF. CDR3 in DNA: TGTGCCAGCAGTCCCGGACAGGGGTGGACCGGGGAGCTGTTTTTT.

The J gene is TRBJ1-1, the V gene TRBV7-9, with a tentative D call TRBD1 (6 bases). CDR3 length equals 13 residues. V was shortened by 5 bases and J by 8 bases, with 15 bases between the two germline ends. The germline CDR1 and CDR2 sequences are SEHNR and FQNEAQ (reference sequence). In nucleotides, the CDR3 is TGTGCCAGCAGCCCGGGCGAGGGGGTCGAAGCTTTCTTT. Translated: CASSPGEGVEAFF.

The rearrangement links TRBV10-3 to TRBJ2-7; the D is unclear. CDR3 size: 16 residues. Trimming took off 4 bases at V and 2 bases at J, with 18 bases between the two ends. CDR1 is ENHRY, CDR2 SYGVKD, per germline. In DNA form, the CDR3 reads TGTGCCATCAGTGTAAACATAGGAGACACGACCTACGAGCAGTACTTC. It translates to CAISVNIGDTTYEQYF.

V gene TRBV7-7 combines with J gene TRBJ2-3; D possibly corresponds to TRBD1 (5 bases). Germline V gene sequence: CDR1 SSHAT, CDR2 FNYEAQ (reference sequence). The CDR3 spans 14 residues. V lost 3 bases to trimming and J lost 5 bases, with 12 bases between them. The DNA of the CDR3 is TGTGCCAGCAGCTTGCTGGGGCTCGGAGATACGCAGTATTTT. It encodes CASSLLGLGDTQYF.

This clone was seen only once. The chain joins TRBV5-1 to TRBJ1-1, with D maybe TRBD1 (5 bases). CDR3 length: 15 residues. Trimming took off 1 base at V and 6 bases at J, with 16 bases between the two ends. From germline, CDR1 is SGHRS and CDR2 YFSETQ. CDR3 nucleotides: TGCGCCAGCAGCTTGTCTGCAGGGCTGAGTCCTGAAGCTTTCTTT. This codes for CASSLSAGLSPEAFF.

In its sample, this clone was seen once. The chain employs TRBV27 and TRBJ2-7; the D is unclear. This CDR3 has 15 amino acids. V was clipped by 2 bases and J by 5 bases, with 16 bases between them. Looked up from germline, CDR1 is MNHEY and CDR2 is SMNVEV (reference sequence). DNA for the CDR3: TGTGCCAGCAGTTTACAACCACCTCCTAGGCACGAGCAGTACTTC. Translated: CASSLQPPPRHEQYF.

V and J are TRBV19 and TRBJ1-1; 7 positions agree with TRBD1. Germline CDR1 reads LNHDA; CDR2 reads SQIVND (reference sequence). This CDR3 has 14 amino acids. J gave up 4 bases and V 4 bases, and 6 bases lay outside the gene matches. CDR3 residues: CASSTDRAGTEAFF. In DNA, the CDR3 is TGTGCCAGTAGTACCGACAGGGCGGGCACTGAAGCTTTCTTT.

The CDR3 DNA is TGTGCCACCAGCAGGGGACAGGGTCCCTACGAGCAGTACTTC. This encodes CATSRGQGPYEQYF. The chain carries TRBV15 and TRBJ2-5; TRBD1 matches 9 bases. Near its end, the DNA agrees better with TRBJ2-7, so the J call may be wrong. Germline V CDR1 and CDR2: LNHNV, YYDKDF (reference sequence). The CDR3 has 14 residues.

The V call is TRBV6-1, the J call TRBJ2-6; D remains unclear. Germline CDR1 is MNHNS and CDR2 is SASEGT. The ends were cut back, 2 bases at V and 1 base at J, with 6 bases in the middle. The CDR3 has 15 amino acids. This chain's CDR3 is CASSELGSGANVLTF. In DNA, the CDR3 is TGTGCCAGCAGTGAATTAGGGTCTGGGGCCAACGTCCTGACTTTC.

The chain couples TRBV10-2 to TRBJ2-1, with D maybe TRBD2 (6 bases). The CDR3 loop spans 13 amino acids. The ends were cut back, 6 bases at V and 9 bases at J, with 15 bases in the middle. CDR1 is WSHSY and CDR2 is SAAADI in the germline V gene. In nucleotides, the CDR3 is TGCGCCAGCAGCCGAAGCGGGCTTGGTGAGCAGTTCTTC. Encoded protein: CASSRSGLGEQFF.

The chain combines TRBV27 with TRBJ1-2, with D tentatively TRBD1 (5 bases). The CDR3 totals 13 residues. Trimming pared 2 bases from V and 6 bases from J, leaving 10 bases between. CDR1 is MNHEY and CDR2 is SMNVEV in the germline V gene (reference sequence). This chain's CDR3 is CASSLKGTDGYTF. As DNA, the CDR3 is TGTGCCAGCAGTTTAAAAGGGACGGATGGCTACACCTTC.

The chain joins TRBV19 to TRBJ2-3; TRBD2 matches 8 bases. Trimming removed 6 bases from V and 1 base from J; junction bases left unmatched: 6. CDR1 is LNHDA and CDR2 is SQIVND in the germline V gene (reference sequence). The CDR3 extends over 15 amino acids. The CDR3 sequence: CASSLGAGGTDTQYF. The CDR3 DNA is TGTGCCAGTAGCCTGGGAGCGGGGGGCACAGATACGCAGTATTTT.

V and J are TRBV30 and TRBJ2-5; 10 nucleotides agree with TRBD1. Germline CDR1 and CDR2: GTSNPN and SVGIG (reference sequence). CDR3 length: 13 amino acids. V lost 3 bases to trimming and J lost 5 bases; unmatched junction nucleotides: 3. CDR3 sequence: CAWSWTGGETQYF. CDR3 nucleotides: TGTGCCTGGAGCTGGACAGGGGGGGAGACCCAGTACTTC.

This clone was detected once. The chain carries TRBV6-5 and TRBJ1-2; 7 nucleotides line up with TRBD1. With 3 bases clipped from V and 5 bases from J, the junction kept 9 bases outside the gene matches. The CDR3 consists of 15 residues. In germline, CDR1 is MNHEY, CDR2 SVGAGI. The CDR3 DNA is TGTGCCAGCAGTTATTCCCCCCGGGACAGTTATGGCTACACCTTC. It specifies CASSYSPRDSYGYTF.

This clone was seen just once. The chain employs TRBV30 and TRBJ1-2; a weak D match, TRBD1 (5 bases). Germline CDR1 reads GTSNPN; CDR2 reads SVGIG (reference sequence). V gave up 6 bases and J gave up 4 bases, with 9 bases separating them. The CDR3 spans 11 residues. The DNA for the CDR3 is TGTGCCTGCGGGGCAGCCTATGGCTACACCTTC. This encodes CACGAAYGYTF.

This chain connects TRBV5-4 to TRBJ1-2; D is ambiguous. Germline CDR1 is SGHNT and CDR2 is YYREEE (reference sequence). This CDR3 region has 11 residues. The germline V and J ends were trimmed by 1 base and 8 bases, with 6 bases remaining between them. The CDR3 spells CASSLSGGYTF. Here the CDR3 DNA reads TGTGCCAGCAGCTTGAGCGGCGGCTACACCTTC.

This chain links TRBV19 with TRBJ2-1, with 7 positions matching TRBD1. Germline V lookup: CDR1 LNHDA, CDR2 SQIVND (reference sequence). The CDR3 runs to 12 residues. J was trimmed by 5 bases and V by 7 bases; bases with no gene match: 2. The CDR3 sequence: CASNDRDNEQFF. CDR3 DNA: TGTGCCAGTAATGACAGGGACAATGAGCAGTTCTTC.

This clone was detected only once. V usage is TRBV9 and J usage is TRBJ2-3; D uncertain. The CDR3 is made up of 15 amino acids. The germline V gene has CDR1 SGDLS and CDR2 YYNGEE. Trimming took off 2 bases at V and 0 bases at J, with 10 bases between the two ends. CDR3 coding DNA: TGTGCCAGCAGCGTCCAGCAGACTAGCACAGATACGCAGTATTTT. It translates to CASSVQQTSTDTQYF.

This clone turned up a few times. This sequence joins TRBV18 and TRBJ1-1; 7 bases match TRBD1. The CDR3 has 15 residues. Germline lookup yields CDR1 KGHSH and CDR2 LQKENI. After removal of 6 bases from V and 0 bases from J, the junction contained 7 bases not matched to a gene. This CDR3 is CASSPTGQLNTEAFF. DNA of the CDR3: TGTGCCAGCTCGCCGACAGGGCAATTGAACACTGAAGCTTTCTTT.

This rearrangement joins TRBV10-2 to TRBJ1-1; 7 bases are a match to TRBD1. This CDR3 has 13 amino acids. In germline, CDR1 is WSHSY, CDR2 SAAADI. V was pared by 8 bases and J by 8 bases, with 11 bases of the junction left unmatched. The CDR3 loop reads CASRPALTGEAFF. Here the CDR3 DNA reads TGCGCCAGCCGCCCAGCCCTGACAGGGGAAGCTTTCTTT.

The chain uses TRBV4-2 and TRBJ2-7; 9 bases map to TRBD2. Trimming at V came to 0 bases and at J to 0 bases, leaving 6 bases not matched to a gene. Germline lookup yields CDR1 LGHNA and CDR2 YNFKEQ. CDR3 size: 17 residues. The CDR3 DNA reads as TGTGCCAGCAGCCAAGATGACCTAGCGGGATTCTCCTACGAGCAGTACTTC. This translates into CASSQDDLAGFSYEQYF.

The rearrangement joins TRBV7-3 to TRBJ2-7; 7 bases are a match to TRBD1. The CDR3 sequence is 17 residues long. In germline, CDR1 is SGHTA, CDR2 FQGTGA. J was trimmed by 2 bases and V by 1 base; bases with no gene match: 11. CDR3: CASSLNGLGQLTYEQYF. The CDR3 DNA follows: TGTGCCAGCAGCTTAAACGGATTGGGACAGCTTACCTACGAGCAGTACTTC.

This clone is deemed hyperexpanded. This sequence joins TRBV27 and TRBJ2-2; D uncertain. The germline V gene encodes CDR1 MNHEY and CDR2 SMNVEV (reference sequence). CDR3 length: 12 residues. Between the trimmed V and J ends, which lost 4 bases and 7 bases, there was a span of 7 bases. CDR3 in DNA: TGTGCCAGCAGTTACATAGACGGGGAGCTGTTTTTT. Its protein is CASSYIDGELFF.

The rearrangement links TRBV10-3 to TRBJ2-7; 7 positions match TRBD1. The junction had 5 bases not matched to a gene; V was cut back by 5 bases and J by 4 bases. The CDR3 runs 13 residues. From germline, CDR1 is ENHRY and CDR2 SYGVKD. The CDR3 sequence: CAISWDSQYEQYF. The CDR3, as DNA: TGTGCCATCAGTTGGGACAGCCAATACGAGCAGTACTTC.